This TCR beta chain was identified in a study of T cell responses to AZD1222 COVID-19 vaccine. The CDR3 has 15 residues. Germline loops: CDR1 SGHTA, CDR2 FQGNSA. Between the trimmed V and J ends, which lost 7 bases and 0 bases, there was a span of 12 bases. Profiling relied on immunoSEQ multiplex PCR, and the TCRdb table lists in-frame clones only, not all of them. This sample carries approximately 100,000 clones, around 90% of them seen once, and the ten largest clones take 20% to 25%. The receptor comes from an adult in good health. Sequenced here: peripheral blood, sampled on day 0 of AZD1222 vaccination. This chain connects TRBV7-2 to TRBJ2-2; D tentatively reads TRBD1 or TRBD2 (5 bases each). The CDR3 sequence is CASIIRGANTGELFF. Written as DNA, the CDR3 is TGTGCCAGCATAATTCGGGGCGCGAACACCGGGGAGCTGTTTTTT.